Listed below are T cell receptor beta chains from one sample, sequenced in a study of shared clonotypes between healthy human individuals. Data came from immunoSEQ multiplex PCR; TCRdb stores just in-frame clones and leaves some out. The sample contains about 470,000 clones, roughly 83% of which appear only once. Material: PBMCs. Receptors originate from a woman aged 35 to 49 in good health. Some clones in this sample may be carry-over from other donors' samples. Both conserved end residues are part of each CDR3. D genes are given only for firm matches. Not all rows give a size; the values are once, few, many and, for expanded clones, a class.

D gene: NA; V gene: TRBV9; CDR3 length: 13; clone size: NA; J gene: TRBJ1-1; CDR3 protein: CASSVARDTEAFF; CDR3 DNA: TGTGCCAGCAGCGTAGCCAGGGACACTGAAGCTTTCTTT
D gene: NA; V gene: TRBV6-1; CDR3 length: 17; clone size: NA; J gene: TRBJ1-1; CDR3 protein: CASSELSGPTYSTEAFF; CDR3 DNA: TGTGCCAGCAGTGAACTTTCAGGGCCAACCTATAGCACTGAAGCTTTCTTT
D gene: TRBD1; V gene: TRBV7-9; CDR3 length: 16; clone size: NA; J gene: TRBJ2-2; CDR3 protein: CASSLGQGWYTGELFF; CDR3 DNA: TGTGCCAGCAGCTTAGGACAGGGTTGGTACACCGGGGAGCTGTTTTTT
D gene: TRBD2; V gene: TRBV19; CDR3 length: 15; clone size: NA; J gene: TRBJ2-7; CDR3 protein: CASSMTSGRYYEQYF; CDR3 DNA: TGTGCCAGTAGTATGACTAGCGGGAGGTACTACGAGCAGTACTTC
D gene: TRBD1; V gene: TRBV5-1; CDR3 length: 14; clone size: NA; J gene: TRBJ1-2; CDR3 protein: CASSLRQGMFGYTF; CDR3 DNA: TGCGCCAGCAGCTTAAGACAGGGGATGTTTGGCTACACCTTC
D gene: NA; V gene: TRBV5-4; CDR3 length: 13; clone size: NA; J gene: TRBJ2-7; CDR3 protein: CATLDYPRDEQYF; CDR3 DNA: TGTGCCACTTTAGACTACCCCCGGGACGAGCAGTACTTC
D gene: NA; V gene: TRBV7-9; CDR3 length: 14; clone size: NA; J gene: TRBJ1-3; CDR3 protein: CASSPPWVGNTIYF; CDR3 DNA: TGTGCCAGCAGCCCCCCCTGGGTTGGAAACACCATATATTTT
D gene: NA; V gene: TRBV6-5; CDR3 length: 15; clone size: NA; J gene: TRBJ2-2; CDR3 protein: CASSWASGRTGELFF; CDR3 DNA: TGTGCCAGCAGTTGGGCCTCAGGGAGGACCGGGGAGCTGTTTTTT
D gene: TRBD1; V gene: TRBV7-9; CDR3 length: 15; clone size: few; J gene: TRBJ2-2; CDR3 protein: CASSLQTGVPGELFF; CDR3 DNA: TGTGCCAGCAGCTTGCAGACAGGGGTACCCGGGGAGCTGTTTTTT
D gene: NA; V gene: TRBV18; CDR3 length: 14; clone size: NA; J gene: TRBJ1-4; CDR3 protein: CASSPGRSNEKLFF; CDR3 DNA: TGTGCCAGCTCGCCGGGTCGATCTAATGAAAAACTGTTTTTT
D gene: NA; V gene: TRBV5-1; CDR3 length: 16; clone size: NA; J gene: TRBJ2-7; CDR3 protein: CASSLAPGADSYEQYF; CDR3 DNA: TGCGCCAGCAGCTTGGCTCCGGGGGCGGACTCCTACGAGCAGTACTTC
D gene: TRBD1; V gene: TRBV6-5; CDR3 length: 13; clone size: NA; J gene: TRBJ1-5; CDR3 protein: CASGQGLNQPQHF; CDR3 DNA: TGTGCCAGTGGACAGGGATTAAATCAGCCCCAGCATTTT
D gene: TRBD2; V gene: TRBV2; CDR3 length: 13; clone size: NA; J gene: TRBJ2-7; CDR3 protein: CASSAERGYEQYF; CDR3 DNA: TGTGCCAGCAGTGCGGAGCGGGGGTACGAGCAGTACTTC
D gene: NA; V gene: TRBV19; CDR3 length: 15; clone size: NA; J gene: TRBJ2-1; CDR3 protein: CASSIDPDDYNEQFF; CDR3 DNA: TGTGCCAGTAGTATAGATCCGGACGATTACAATGAGCAGTTCTTC
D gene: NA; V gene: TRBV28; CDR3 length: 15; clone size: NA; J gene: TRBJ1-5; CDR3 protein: CASSSPMGAGQPQHF; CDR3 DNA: TGTGCCAGCAGCTCCCCGATGGGGGCGGGTCAGCCCCAGCATTTT
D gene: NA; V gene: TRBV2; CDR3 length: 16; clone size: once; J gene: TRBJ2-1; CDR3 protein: CASNVSPQNSYNEQFF; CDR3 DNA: TGTGCCAGCAACGTCAGCCCCCAGAACTCCTACAATGAGCAGTTCTTC
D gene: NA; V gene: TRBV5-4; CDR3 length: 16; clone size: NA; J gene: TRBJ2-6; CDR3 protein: CASSSGTGPGANVLTF; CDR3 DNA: TGTGCCAGCAGCTCCGGAACGGGGCCTGGGGCCAACGTCCTGACTTTC
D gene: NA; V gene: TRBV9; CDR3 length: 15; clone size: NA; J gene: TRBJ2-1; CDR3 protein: CASSVVTGLYNEQFF; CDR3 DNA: TGTGCCAGCAGCGTAGTTACAGGGCTTTACAATGAGCAGTTCTTC
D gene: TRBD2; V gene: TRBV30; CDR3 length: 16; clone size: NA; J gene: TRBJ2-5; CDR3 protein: CAWSWASGAPRETQYF; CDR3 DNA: TGTGCCTGGAGTTGGGCTAGCGGCGCACCACGCGAGACCCAGTACTTC
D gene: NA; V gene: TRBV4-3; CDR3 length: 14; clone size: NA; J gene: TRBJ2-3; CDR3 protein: CASSQEVRRDTQYF; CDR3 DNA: TGCGCCAGCAGCCAAGAAGTCCGGCGAGATACGCAGTATTTT
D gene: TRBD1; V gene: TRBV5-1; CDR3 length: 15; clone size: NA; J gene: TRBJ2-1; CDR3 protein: CASSLGGTGYGEQFF; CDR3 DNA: TGCGCCAGCAGCTTGGGCGGGACAGGGTACGGTGAGCAGTTCTTC
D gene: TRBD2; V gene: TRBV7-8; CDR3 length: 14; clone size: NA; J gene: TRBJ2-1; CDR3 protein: CASRTSGGHYEQFF; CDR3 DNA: TGTGCCAGCAGGACTAGCGGGGGTCACTATGAGCAGTTCTTC
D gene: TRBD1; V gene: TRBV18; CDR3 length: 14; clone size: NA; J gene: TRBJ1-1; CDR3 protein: CASSPPTGVAEAFF; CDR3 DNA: TGTGCCAGCTCACCACCGACAGGGGTGGCTGAAGCTTTCTTT
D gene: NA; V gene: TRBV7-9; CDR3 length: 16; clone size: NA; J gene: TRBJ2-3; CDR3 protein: CASSRGARLPDDTQYF; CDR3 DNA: TGTGCCAGCAGCCGCGGAGCGAGATTACCCGATGATACGCAGTATTTT
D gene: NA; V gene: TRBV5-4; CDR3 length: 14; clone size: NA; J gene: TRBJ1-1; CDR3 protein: CASSLDPGDTEAFF; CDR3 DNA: TGTGCCAGCAGCTTGGATCCGGGAGACACTGAAGCTTTCTTT
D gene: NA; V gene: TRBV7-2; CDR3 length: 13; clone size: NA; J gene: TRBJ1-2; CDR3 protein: CASSPSGFGGYTF; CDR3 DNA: TGTGCCAGCAGCCCAAGTGGATTTGGTGGCTACACCTTC
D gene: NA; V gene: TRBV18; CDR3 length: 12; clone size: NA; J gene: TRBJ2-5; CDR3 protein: CASSPEQETQYF; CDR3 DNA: TGTGCCAGCTCACCGGAACAAGAGACCCAGTACTTC
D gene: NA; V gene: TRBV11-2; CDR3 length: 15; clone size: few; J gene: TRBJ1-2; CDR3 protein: CASSPGTGRNYGYTF; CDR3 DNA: TGTGCCAGCAGCCCCGGGACGGGACGCAACTATGGCTACACCTTC
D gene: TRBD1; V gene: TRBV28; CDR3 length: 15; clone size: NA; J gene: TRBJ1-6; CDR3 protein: CASSPSGQGDSPLHF; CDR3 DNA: TGTGCCAGCAGTCCCTCAGGACAGGGAGATTCACCCCTCCACTTT
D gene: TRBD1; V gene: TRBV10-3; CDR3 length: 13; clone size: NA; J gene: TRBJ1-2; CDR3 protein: CAISETGGYGYTF; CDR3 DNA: TGTGCCATCAGTGAAACAGGGGGCTATGGCTACACCTTC
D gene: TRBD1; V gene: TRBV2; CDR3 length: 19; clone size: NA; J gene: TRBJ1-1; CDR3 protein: CASTFLPHLQGAFGTEAFF; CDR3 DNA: TGTGCCAGCACCTTTCTTCCTCACCTACAGGGGGCTTTTGGCACTGAAGCTTTCTTT
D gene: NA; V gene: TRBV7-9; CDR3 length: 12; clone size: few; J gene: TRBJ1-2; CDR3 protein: CASSRDADGYTF; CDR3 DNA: TGTGCCAGCAGCCGGGATGCGGATGGCTACACCTTC